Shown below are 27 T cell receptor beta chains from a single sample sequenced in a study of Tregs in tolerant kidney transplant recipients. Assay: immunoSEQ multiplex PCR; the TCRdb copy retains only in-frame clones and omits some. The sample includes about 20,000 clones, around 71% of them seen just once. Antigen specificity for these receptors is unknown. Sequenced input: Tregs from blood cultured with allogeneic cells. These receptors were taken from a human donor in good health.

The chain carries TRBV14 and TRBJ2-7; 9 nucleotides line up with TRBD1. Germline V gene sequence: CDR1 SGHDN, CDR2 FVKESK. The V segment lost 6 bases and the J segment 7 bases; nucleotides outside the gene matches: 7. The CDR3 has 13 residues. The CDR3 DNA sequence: TGTGCCAGCAGACGACAGGGGGGGGCGGAGCAGTACTTC. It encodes CASRRQGGAEQYF. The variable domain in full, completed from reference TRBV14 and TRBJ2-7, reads EAGVTQFPSHSVIEKGQTVTLRCDPISGHDNLYWYRRVMGKEIKFLLHFVKESKQDESGMPNNRFLAERTGGTYSTLKVQPAELEDSGVYFCASRRQGGAEQYFGPGTRLTVT.

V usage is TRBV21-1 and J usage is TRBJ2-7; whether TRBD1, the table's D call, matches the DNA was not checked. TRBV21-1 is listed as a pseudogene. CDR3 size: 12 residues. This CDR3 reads CATRTGGYEQYF. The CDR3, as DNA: TGTGCCACGCGGACAGGGGGCTACGAGCAGTACTTC.

CDR3 nucleotides: TGTGCCAGCAGTGAAAGGGGCAGGGGGCGGGGCACTGAAGCTTTCTTT. As protein: CASSERGRGRGTEAFF. The genes are TRBV6-1 and TRBJ1-1, with 8 bases aligning to TRBD1. Germline loops: CDR1 MNHNS, CDR2 SASEGT. The CDR3 consists of 16 residues. With 2 bases clipped from V and 4 bases from J, the junction kept 9 bases outside the gene matches.

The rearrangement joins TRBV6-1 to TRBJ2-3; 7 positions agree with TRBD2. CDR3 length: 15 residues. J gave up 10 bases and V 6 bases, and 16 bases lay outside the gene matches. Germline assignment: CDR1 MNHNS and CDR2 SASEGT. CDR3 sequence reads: CASRTGTTSRSAQYF. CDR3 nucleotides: TGTGCCAGCAGGACCGGGACTACGAGTCGGAGCGCGCAGTATTTT.

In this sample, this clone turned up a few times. CDR3 bases: TGTGCCAGCAGCTACCGACAGGGAAAGAACACTGAAGCTTTCTTT. Translated, it gives CASSYRQGKNTEAFF. The V gene is TRBV7-8, the J gene TRBJ1-1; TRBD1 matches 7 bases. CDR1 is SGHVS and CDR2 is FQNEAQ in the germline V gene. This CDR3 is 15 amino acids long. The J segment lost 1 base and the V segment lost 4 bases, leaving 6 bases of the junction unmatched.

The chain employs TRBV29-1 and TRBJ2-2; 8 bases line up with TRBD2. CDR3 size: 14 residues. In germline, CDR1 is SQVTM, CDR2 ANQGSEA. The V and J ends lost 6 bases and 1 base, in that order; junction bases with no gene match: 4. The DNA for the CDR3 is TGCAGCGTAGCCAGCGGGGGGAACACCGGGGAGCTGTTTTTT. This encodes CSVASGGNTGELFF.

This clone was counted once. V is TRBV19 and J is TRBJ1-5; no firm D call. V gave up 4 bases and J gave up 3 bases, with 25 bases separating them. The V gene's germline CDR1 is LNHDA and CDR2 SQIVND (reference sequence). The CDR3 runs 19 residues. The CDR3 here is CASSTPVRAAQGPNQPQHF. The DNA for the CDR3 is TGTGCCAGTAGTACCCCAGTTAGGGCAGCACAAGGTCCCAATCAGCCCCAGCATTTT.

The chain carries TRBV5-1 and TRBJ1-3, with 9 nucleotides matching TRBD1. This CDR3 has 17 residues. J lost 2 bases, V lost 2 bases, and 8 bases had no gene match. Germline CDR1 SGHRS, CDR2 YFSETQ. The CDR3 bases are TGCGCCAGCAGCTTAAGTCCCGGGACAGGGACTGGAAACACCATATATTTT. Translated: CASSLSPGTGTGNTIYF. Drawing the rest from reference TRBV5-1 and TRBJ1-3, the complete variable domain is KAGVTQTPRYLIKTRGQQVTLSCSPISGHRSVSWYQQTPGQGLQFLFEYFSETQRNKGNFPGRFSGRQFSNSRSEMNVSTLELGDSALYLCASSLSPGTGTGNTIYFGEGSWLTVV.

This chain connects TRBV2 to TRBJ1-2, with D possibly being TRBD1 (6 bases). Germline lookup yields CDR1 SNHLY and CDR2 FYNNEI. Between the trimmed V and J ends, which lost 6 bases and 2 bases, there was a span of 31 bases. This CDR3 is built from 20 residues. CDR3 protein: CASRRLTSTFGQKRNYGYTF. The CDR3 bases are TGTGCCAGCAGGAGACTGACCAGCACTTTCGGACAGAAACGCAACTATGGCTACACCTTC.

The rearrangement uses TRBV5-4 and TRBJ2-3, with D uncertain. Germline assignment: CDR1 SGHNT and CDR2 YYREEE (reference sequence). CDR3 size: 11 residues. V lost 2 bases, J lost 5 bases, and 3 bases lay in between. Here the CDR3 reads CASSFLDTQYF. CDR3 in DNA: TGTGCCAGCAGCTTCTTAGATACGCAGTATTTT.

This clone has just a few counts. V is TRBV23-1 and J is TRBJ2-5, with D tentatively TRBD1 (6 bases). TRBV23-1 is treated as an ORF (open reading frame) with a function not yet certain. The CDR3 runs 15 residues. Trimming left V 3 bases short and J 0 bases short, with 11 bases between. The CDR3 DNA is TGCGCCAGCAGTCATCCCGACAGGTACCAAGAGACCCAGTACTTC. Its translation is CASSHPDRYQETQYF.

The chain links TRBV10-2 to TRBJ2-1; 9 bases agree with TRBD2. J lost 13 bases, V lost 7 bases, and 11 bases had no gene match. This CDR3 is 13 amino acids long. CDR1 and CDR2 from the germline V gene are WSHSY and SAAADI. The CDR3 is CASKSGGSRQQFF. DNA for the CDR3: TGCGCCAGCAAAAGCGGGGGGAGCCGACAACAGTTCTTC.

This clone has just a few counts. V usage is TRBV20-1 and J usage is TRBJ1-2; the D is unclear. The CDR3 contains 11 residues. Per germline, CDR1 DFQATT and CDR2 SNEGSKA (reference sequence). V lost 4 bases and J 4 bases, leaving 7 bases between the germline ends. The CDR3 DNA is TGCAGTGCTACGACTGGCTATGGCTACACCTTC. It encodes CSATTGYGYTF.

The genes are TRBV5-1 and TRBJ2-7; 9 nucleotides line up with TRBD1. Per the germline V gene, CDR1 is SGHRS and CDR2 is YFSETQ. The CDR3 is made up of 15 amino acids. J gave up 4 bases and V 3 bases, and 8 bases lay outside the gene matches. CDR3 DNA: TGCGCCAGCAGCTGGTCCGGGACAGGGTTTTACGAGCAGTACTTC. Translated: CASSWSGTGFYEQYF. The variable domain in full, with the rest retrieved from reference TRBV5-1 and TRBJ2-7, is KAGVTQTPRYLIKTRGQQVTLSCSPISGHRSVSWYQQTPGQGLQFLFEYFSETQRNKGNFPGRFSGRQFSNSRSEMNVSTLELGDSALYLCASSWSGTGFYEQYFGPGTRLTVT.

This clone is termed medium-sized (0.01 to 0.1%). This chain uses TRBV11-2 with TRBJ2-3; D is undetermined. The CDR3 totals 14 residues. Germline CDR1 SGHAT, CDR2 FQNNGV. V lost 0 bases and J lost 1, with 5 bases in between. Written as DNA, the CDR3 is TGTGCCAGCAGCTTAGATGGAGGCACAGATACGCAGTATTTT. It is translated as CASSLDGGTDTQYF.

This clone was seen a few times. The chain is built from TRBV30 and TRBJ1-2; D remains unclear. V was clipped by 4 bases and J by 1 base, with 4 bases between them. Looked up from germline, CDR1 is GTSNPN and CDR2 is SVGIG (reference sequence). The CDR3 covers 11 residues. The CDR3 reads CAWTRNYGYTF. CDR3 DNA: TGTGCCTGGACCCGTAACTATGGCTACACCTTC.

Here the CDR3 reads CATSRDNSGRFYEQYF. The DNA for the CDR3 is TGTGCCACCAGCAGAGATAATAGCGGGAGGTTTTACGAGCAGTACTTC. The rearrangement links TRBV15 to TRBJ2-7; 10 positions agree with TRBD2. This CDR3 region has 16 residues. Per germline, CDR1 LNHNV and CDR2 YYDKDF (reference sequence). V lost 0 bases to trimming and J lost 4 bases; unmatched junction nucleotides: 6.

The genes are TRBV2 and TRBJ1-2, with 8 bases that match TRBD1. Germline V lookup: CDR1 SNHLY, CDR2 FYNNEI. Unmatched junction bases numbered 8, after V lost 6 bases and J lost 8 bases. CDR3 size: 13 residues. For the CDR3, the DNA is TGTGCCAGCAGCTTCGACAGGGGTTACGGCTACACCTTC. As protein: CASSFDRGYGYTF.

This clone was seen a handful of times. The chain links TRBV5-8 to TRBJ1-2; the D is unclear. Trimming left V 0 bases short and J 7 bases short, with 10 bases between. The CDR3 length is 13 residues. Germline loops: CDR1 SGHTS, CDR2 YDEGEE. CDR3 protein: CASSLAGLPGYTF. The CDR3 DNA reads TGTGCCAGCAGCTTGGCCGGTCTGCCTGGCTACACCTTC.

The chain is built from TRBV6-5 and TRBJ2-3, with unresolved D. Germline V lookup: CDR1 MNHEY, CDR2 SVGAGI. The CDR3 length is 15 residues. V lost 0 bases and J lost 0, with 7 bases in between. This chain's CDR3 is CASSYSTASTDTQYF. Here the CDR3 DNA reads TGTGCCAGCAGTTACTCGACCGCTAGCACAGATACGCAGTATTTT.

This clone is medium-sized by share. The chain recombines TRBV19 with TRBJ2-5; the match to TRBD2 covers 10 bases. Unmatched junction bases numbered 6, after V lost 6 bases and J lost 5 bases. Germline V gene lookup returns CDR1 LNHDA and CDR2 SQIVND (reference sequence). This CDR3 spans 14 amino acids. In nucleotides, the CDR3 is TGTGCCAGTAGACCTAGCGGGGGTAGGGAGACCCAGTACTTC. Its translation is CASRPSGGRETQYF.

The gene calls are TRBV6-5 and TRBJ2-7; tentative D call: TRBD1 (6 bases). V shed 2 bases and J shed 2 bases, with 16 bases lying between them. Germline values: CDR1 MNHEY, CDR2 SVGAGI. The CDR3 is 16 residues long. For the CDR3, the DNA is TGTGCCAGCAGTTACGGACCTGGACAGAGAACCTACGAGCAGTACTTC. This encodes CASSYGPGQRTYEQYF.

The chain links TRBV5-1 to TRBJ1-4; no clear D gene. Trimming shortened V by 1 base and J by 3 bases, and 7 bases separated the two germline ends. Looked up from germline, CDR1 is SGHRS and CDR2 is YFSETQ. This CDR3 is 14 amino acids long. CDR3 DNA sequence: TGCGCCAGCAGCTTGCGGGCAGCTAATGAAAAACTGTTTTTT. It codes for CASSLRAANEKLFF. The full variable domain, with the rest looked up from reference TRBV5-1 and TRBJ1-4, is KAGVTQTPRYLIKTRGQQVTLSCSPISGHRSVSWYQQTPGQGLQFLFEYFSETQRNKGNFPGRFSGRQFSNSRSEMNVSTLELGDSALYLCASSLRAANEKLFFGSGTQLSVL.

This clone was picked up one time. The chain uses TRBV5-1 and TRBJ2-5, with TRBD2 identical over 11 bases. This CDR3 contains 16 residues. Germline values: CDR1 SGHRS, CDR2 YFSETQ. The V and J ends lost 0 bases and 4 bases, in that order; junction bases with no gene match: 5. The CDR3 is CASSLASGGQTETQYF. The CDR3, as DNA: TGCGCCAGCAGCTTGGCTAGCGGGGGGCAAACAGAGACCCAGTACTTC.

The CDR3 region has the DNA TGCGCCAGCAGTGAGTCGTGGCAGTCCTATGGCTACACCTTC. Protein sequence: CASSESWQSYGYTF. The chain is built from TRBV10-1 and TRBJ1-2, with no clear D. Trimming shortened V by 0 bases and J by 4 bases, and 9 bases separated the two germline ends. The length of the CDR3 is 14 residues. Germline CDR1 WNHNN, CDR2 SYGVQD (reference sequence).

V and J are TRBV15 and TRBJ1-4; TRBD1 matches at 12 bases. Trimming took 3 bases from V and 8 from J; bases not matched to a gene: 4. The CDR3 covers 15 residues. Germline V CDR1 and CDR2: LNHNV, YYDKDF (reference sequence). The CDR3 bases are TGTGCCACCAGCAGGGGGACAGGGGGCAACGAAAAACTGTTTTTT. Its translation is CATSRGTGGNEKLFF.

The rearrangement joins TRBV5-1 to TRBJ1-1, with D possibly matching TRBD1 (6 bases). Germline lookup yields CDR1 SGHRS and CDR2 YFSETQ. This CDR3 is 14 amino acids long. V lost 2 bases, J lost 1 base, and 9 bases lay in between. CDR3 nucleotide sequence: TGCGCCAGCAGCTTACGGACAGAGAACACTGAAGCTTTCTTT. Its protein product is CASSLRTENTEAFF.